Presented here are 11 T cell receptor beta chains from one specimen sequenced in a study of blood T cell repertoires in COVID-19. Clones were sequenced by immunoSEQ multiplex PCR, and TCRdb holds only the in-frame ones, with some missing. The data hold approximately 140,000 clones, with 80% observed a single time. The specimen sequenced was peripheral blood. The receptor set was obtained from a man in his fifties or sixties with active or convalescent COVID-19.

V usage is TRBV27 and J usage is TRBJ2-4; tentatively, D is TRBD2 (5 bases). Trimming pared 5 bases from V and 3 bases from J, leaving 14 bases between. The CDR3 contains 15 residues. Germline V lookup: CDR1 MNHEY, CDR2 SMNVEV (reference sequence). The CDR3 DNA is TGTGCCAGCAGTCCCCTGGAGGCCGGCAAAAACATTCAGTACTTC. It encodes CASSPLEAGKNIQYF.

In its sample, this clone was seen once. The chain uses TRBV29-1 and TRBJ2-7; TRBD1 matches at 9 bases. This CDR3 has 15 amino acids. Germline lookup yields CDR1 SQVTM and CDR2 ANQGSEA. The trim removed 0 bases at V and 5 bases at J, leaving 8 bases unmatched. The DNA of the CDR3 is TGCAGCGTTGAAGACAAGGGGACAGGGTCCCACGAGCAGTACTTC. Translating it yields CSVEDKGTGSHEQYF.

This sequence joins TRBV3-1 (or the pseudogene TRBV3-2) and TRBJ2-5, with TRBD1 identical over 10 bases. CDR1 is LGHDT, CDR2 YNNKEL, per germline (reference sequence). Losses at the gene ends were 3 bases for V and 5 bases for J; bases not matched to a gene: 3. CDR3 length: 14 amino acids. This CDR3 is CASSQDRGMETQYF. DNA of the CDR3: TGTGCCAGCAGCCAGGACAGGGGGATGGAGACCCAGTACTTC.

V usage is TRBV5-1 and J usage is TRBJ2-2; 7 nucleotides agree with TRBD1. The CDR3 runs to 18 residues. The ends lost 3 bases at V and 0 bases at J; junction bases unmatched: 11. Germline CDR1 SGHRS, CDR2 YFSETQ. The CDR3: CASSWGRGGAPNTGELFF. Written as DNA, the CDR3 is TGCGCCAGCAGCTGGGGCAGAGGGGGCGCCCCGAACACCGGGGAGCTGTTTTTT.

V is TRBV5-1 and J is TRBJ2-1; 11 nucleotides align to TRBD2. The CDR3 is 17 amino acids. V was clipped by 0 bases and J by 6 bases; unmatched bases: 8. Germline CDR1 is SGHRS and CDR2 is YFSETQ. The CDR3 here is CASSLAGSGRGRNEQFF. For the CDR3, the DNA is TGCGCCAGCAGCTTGGCCGGTAGCGGGAGGGGTCGCAATGAGCAGTTCTTC. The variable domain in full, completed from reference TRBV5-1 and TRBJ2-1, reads KAGVTQTPRYLIKTRGQQVTLSCSPISGHRSVSWYQQTPGQGLQFLFEYFSETQRNKGNFPGRFSGRQFSNSRSEMNVSTLELGDSALYLCASSLAGSGRGRNEQFFGPGTRLTVL.

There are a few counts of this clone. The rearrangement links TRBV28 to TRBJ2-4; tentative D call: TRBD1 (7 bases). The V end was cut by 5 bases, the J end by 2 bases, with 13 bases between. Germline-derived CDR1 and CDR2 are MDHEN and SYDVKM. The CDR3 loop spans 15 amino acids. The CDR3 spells CASSPPGGSKNIQYF. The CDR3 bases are TGTGCCAGCAGTCCCCCAGGGGGGTCCAAAAACATTCAGTACTTC.

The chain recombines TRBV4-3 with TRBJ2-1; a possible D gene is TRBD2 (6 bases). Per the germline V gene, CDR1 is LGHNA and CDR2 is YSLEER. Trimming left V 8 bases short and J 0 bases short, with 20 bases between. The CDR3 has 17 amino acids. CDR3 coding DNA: TGCGCCAGCGGGAGGACCCGATCGAGGAGCTCCTACAATGAGCAGTTCTTC. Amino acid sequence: CASGRTRSRSSYNEQFF.

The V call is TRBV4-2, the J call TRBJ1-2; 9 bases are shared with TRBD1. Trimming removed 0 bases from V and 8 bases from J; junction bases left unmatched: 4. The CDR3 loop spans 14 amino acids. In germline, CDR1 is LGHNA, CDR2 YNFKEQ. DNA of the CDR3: TGTGCCAGCAGCCAAGATCGGACAGGGGTAGGCTACACCTTC. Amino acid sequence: CASSQDRTGVGYTF.

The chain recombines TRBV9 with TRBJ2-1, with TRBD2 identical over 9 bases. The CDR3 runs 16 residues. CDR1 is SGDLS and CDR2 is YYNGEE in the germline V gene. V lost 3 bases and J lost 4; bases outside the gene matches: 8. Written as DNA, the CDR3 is TGTGCCAGCAGCGCCATACTAGCGGGTGGGTACAATGAGCAGTTCTTC. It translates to CASSAILAGGYNEQFF.

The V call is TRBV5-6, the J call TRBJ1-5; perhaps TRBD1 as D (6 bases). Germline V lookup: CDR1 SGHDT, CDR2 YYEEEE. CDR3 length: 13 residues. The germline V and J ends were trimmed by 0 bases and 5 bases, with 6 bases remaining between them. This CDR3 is CASSLGGHQPQHF. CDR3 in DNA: TGTGCCAGCAGCTTGGGGGGGCATCAGCCCCAGCATTTT.

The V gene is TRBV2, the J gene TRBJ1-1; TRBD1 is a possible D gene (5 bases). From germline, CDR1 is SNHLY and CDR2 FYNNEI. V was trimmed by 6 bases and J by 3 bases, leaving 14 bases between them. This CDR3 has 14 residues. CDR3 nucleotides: TGTGCCAGCAGCCTAACAGGAGGGGACACTGAAGCTTTCTTT. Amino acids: CASSLTGGDTEAFF.